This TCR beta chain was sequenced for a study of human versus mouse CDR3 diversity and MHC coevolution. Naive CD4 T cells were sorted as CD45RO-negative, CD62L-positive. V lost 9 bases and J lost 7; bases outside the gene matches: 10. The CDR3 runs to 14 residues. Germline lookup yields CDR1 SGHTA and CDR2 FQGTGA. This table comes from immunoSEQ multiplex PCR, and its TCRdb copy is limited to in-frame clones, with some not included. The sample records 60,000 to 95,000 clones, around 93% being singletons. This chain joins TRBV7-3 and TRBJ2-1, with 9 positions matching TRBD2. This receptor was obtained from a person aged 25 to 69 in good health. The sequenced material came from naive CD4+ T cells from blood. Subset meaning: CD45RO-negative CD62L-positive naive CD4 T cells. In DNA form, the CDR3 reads TGTGCCAGTGGCCCGAGCGGGGGGAATAATGAGCAGTTCTTC. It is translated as CASGPSGGNNEQFF.